The next 26 T cell receptor beta chains were all read from a single sample in a study of monozygotic twins with inflammatory bowel disease. TCRdb reprocessed the 5' RACE reads; each CDR3 protein has one entry and no DNA is given. The sample includes some 210,000 distinct CDR3 sequences. Sequences were obtained from blood. The receptors originated from a human donor with ulcerative colitis or Crohn's disease, or a healthy co-twin of an affected twin (not recorded which).

This chain connects TRBV5-1 to TRBJ2-7. CDR1 and CDR2 from the germline V gene are SGHRS and YFSETQ. The CDR3 is 11 amino acids. This chain's CDR3 is CASSFQGEQYF.

The chain employs TRBV5-4 and TRBJ2-5; TCRdb selects TRBD1, and the lack of DNA leaves this call unchecked. The length of the CDR3 is 13 residues. Germline CDR1 SGHNT, CDR2 YYREEE (reference sequence). The CDR3 spells CASSSGGAETQYF.

This rearrangement joins TRBV5-1 to TRBJ2-2. The CDR3 extends over 13 amino acids. Looked up from germline, CDR1 is SGHRS and CDR2 is YFSETQ. The chain's CDR3 is CASSPIHTGELFF.

The chain uses TRBV7-3 and TRBJ2-1. Germline V CDR1 and CDR2: SGHTA, FQGTGA. This CDR3 has 15 amino acids. Here the CDR3 reads CASSLDGSLYNEQFF.

The genes are TRBV9 and TRBJ2-7; the TCRdb D gene call, TRBD2, has no DNA to confirm it. Germline CDR1 and CDR2: SGDLS and YYNGEE. This CDR3 contains 16 residues. CDR3 sequence reads: CASSVERTSGYYEQYF.

The chain joins TRBV5-1 to TRBJ2-3; TCRdb indicates TRBD2, and absent DNA this call remains unverified. The CDR3 is made up of 14 amino acids. The germline V gene has CDR1 SGHRS and CDR2 YFSETQ. This CDR3 reads CASRELAGTDTQYF.

The chain employs TRBV11-2 and TRBJ2-3; TCRdb picks TRBD2, but there is no DNA to check that call. The CDR3 consists of 14 residues. Per germline, CDR1 SGHAT and CDR2 FQNNGV. Here the CDR3 reads CASSPRYGADTQYF.

The chain couples TRBV7-2 to TRBJ1-2; TCRdb's D call, TRBD1, is unchecked because there is no DNA. This CDR3 comprises 16 residues. CDR1 is SGHTA, CDR2 FQGNSA, per germline. This CDR3 reads CASSQGAGRSYYGYTF.

This chain uses TRBV20-1 with TRBJ2-1; no DNA is available, so the TRBD2 call from TCRdb remains unchecked. This CDR3 is built from 14 residues. Germline V lookup: CDR1 DFQATT, CDR2 SNEGSKA (reference sequence). The CDR3 sequence is CSARDGSGGYEQFF.

The V call is TRBV5-1, the J call TRBJ2-3; TCRdb gives TRBD2 as the D gene, but with no DNA this cannot be confirmed. Germline V gives CDR1 SGHRS, CDR2 YFSETQ. The length of the CDR3 is 17 residues. The CDR3 spells CASDTRTSGGASDTQYF.

The rearrangement joins TRBV11-2 to TRBJ2-7; the D call from TCRdb, TRBD1, cannot be confirmed without DNA. In germline, CDR1 is SGHAT, CDR2 FQNNGV. This CDR3 contains 15 residues. CDR3 loop: CASRIQRGRFYEQYF.

The chain uses TRBV12-3 or TRBV12-4 and TRBJ2-5; as DNA is missing, the TRBD1 call by TCRdb cannot be tested. This CDR3 spans 16 amino acids. The CDR3 sequence is CASSSQGFGSGETQYF.

This chain connects TRBV12-3 or TRBV12-4 to TRBJ2-7; TCRdb proposes TRBD1, but this gene call is untestable without DNA. This CDR3 comprises 16 residues. This CDR3 is CASSLRRGIGAYEQYF.

The chain carries TRBV20-1 and TRBJ1-1; the D gene TCRdb calls, TRBD1, cannot be checked with no DNA. Germline V gives CDR1 DFQATT, CDR2 SNEGSKA (reference sequence). This CDR3 has 14 residues. This CDR3 is CSAPPPGSRTEAFF.

The chain links TRBV20-1 to TRBJ2-3; TCRdb returns TRBD2, unconfirmable since there is no DNA. There are 12 residues in the CDR3. CDR1 and CDR2 (germline): DFQATT, SNEGSKA (reference sequence). The CDR3 protein is CSASGGRDTQYF.

The V gene is TRBV20-1, the J gene TRBJ2-1; lacking DNA, the TRBD1 call made by TCRdb goes unchecked. The germline V gene encodes CDR1 DFQATT and CDR2 SNEGSKA (reference sequence). The CDR3 is made up of 14 amino acids. This CDR3 reads CSADGQGNYNEQFF.

V is TRBV12-3 or TRBV12-4 and J is TRBJ1-1. The CDR3 is made up of 13 amino acids. This CDR3 reads CASRSLGNTEAFF.

The CDR3 loop reads CATSDPGQGTTGELFF. V usage is TRBV24-1 and J usage is TRBJ2-2; the D call from TCRdb, TRBD1, cannot be confirmed without DNA. Germline V CDR1 and CDR2: KGHDR, SFDVKD. CDR3 length equals 16 residues.

V and J are TRBV7-2 and TRBJ2-7; absent DNA, TCRdb's TRBD1 call cannot be checked. In germline, CDR1 is SGHTA, CDR2 FQGNSA. This CDR3 comprises 15 residues. This CDR3 reads CASRAQGLVPYEQYF.

The rearrangement uses TRBV6-5 and TRBJ2-5; TCRdb selects TRBD2, and the lack of DNA leaves this call unchecked. The CDR3 extends over 15 amino acids. Looked up from germline, CDR1 is MNHEY and CDR2 is SVGAGI. CDR3 residues: CASSYSESPRETQYF.

The V gene is TRBV20-1, the J gene TRBJ1-2. Looked up from germline, CDR1 is DFQATT and CDR2 is SNEGSKA (reference sequence). The CDR3 is 14 amino acids. CDR3 sequence: CSVPLDGPNYGYTF.

The rearrangement uses TRBV6-1 and TRBJ1-2. This CDR3 is 17 amino acids long. The germline V gene encodes CDR1 MNHNS and CDR2 SASEGT. CDR3 sequence: CASTQRAYWGSNYGYTF.

The genes are TRBV18 and TRBJ1-5; TCRdb names TRBD1, which stays unverified in the absence of DNA. The CDR3 length is 13 residues. Germline V CDR1 and CDR2: KGHSH, LQKENI. The CDR3 protein is CASSPNRDQPQHF. The variable domain in full, with the rest retrieved from reference TRBV18 and TRBJ1-5, is NAGVMQNPRHLVRRRGQEARLRCSPMKGHSHVYWYRQLPEEGLKFMVYLQKENIIDESGMPKERFSAEFPKEGPSILRIQQVVRGDSAAYFCASSPNRDQPQHFGDGTRLSIL.

The chain employs TRBV5-1 and TRBJ2-3; TCRdb proposes TRBD1, but this gene call is untestable without DNA. The germline V gene encodes CDR1 SGHRS and CDR2 YFSETQ. The CDR3 consists of 15 residues. The CDR3: CASSSGHGSSDTQYF.

This chain joins TRBV20-1 and TRBJ1-1. Germline V gives CDR1 DFQATT, CDR2 SNEGSKA (reference sequence). CDR3 length equals 12 residues. The CDR3 loop is CSAGPGNTEAFF.

This chain links TRBV28 with TRBJ2-3; TCRdb's assignment of TRBD1 cannot be checked, as there is no DNA. Germline CDR1 is MDHEN and CDR2 is SYDVKM. CDR3 length: 15 amino acids. The CDR3 sequence: CASSPWDRGRDTQYF.